A selection of T cell receptor beta chains follows, all from one sample in a study of blood T cells in healthy people across ages. TCRdb re-analysed the 5' RACE reads in MiXCR, keeping a single row per CDR3 protein. The data hold hundreds of thousands of distinct CDR3 sequences, with around 48% observed a single time. The material sequenced was blood. The origin of the receptors is a woman aged 55 to 70 in good health. CDR3s include the opening cysteine and the closing phenylalanine or tryptophan. A D gene is named only where the DNA matches it firmly. Only part of the rows carry a size: once, few, many, or a class if the clone is expanded.

clone size: once
J gene: TRBJ1-5
D gene: .
V gene: TRBV7-2
CDR3 DNA: TGTGCCAGCAGCTTAACTGTGTATAGCAATCAGCCCCAGCATTTT
CDR3 protein: CASSLTVYSNQPQHF

clone size: .
J gene: TRBJ2-5
D gene: .
V gene: TRBV20-1
CDR3 DNA: TGCAGTGCTAGAAAGGTGGGAGTACTGGAGACCCAGTACTTC
CDR3 protein: CSARKVGVLETQYF

clone size: few
J gene: TRBJ2-1
D gene: TRBD2
V gene: TRBV20-1
CDR3 DNA: TGCAGTTCCTTCGGACTAGCGGGAGGCCAAGGGTACAATGAGCAGTTCTTC
CDR3 protein: CSSFGLAGGQGYNEQFF

clone size: .
J gene: TRBJ2-1
D gene: .
V gene: TRBV9
CDR3 DNA: TGTGCCAGCAGCGTAGGGGTTAGCTCCTACAATGAGAAGTTCTTC
CDR3 protein: CASSVGVSSYNEKFF

clone size: .
J gene: TRBJ2-6
D gene: .
V gene: TRBV7-2
CDR3 DNA: TGTGCCAGCAGCACTCAGAGCTCTGAGGCCAACGTCCTGACTTTC
CDR3 protein: CASSTQSSEANVLTF

clone size: .
J gene: TRBJ1-2
D gene: .
V gene: TRBV28
CDR3 DNA: TGTGCCAGCAGTTTCGGACAATGGGGCTACACCTTC
CDR3 protein: CASSFGQWGYTF

clone size: .
J gene: TRBJ1-4
D gene: .
V gene: TRBV3-1
CDR3 DNA: TGTGCCAGCAGCACTAATGAAAAACTGTTTTTT
CDR3 protein: CASSTNEKLFF

clone size: .
J gene: TRBJ1-6
D gene: TRBD1
V gene: TRBV20-1
CDR3 DNA: TGCAGTGCTCCCAGGGGGGGGAATTCACCCCTCCACTTT
CDR3 protein: CSAPRGGNSPLHF

clone size: few
J gene: TRBJ1-6
D gene: TRBD1
V gene: TRBV4-3
CDR3 DNA: TGCGCCAGCAGCCAATCGTATACAGGGGGAAATTCACCCCTCCACTTT
CDR3 protein: CASSQSYTGGNSPLHF

clone size: .
J gene: TRBJ2-5
D gene: TRBD2
V gene: TRBV5-1
CDR3 DNA: TGCGCCAGCAGGTTGACTAGCGGGAAATCGGATGAGCAGTACTTC
CDR3 protein: CASRLTSGKSDEQYF

clone size: .
J gene: TRBJ2-7
D gene: TRBD1
V gene: TRBV7-2
CDR3 DNA: TGTGCCAGCAGCTTACGGAGACAGGGGTGCGAGCAGTACTTC
CDR3 protein: CASSLRRQGCEQYF

clone size: few
J gene: TRBJ2-7
D gene: .
V gene: TRBV28
CDR3 DNA: TGTGCCAGCAGTTTATATGGCGAGCAGTACTTC
CDR3 protein: CASSLYGEQYF

clone size: .
J gene: TRBJ2-7
D gene: TRBD1
V gene: TRBV9
CDR3 DNA: TGTGCCAGCAGTTTCGGGACAGGTGTTGGGGAGCAGTACTTC
CDR3 protein: CASSFGTGVGEQYF

clone size: few
J gene: TRBJ2-7
D gene: .
V gene: TRBV2
CDR3 DNA: TGTGCCAGCAGTGAAGACACAGGGATCGAGCAGTACTTC
CDR3 protein: CASSEDTGIEQYF

clone size: few
J gene: TRBJ2-7
D gene: .
V gene: TRBV10-3
CDR3 DNA: TGTGCCATCAGTGATCTTGGGCCGACCTACGAGCAGTACTTC
CDR3 protein: CAISDLGPTYEQYF

clone size: .
J gene: TRBJ1-6
D gene: .
V gene: TRBV20-1
CDR3 DNA: TGCAGTGCTAGAGATTCACAGAGTAGCTCCTATAATTCACCCCTCCACTTT
CDR3 protein: CSARDSQSSSYNSPLHF

clone size: .
J gene: TRBJ2-2
D gene: .
V gene: TRBV7-2
CDR3 DNA: TGTGCCAGCAGCTTACGATGGGGCACCGGGGAGCTGTTTTTT
CDR3 protein: CASSLRWGTGELFF

clone size: .
J gene: TRBJ1-1
D gene: .
V gene: TRBV30
CDR3 DNA: TGTGCCTGGAGTGATAGGGGAGGTGAAGCTTTCTTT
CDR3 protein: CAWSDRGGEAFF

clone size: .
J gene: TRBJ2-3
D gene: .
V gene: TRBV7-9
CDR3 DNA: TGTGCCAGCAGCTTAGAACAAAGCACAGATACGCAGTATTTT
CDR3 protein: CASSLEQSTDTQYF

clone size: .
J gene: TRBJ1-5
D gene: TRBD1
V gene: TRBV6-5
CDR3 DNA: TGTGCCAGCAGTTACTCCTATACAGGGGACTTCAATCAGCCCCAGCATTTT
CDR3 protein: CASSYSYTGDFNQPQHF

clone size: .
J gene: TRBJ1-2
D gene: TRBD1
V gene: TRBV5-1
CDR3 DNA: TGCGCCAGCAGCGCAACCGGGACAGAGGTTAATGGCTACACCTTC
CDR3 protein: CASSATGTEVNGYTF

clone size: .
J gene: TRBJ2-5
D gene: .
V gene: TRBV10-3
CDR3 DNA: TGTGCCATCAGCCAACAGGGCTGGCCCGAGACCCAGTACTTC
CDR3 protein: CAISQQGWPETQYF

clone size: .
J gene: TRBJ2-5
D gene: .
V gene: TRBV20-1
CDR3 DNA: TGCAGTGCTGCGACGGGGGACCAAGAGACCCAGTACTTC
CDR3 protein: CSAATGDQETQYF

clone size: .
J gene: TRBJ2-3
D gene: .
V gene: TRBV18
CDR3 DNA: TGTGCCAGCTCACCAACGAGAGGGAGAAACACAGATACGCAGTATTTT
CDR3 protein: CASSPTRGRNTDTQYF

clone size: .
J gene: TRBJ2-1
D gene: .
V gene: TRBV25-1
CDR3 DNA: TGTGCCAGCAGTGAATCGGTAGGACGAAGCTCCTGGAATGAGCAGTTCTTC
CDR3 protein: CASSESVGRSSWNEQFF

clone size: once
J gene: TRBJ2-7
D gene: .
V gene: TRBV12-3/TRBV12-4
CDR3 DNA: TGTGCCAGCAGTTTTCTGGGGTCAAATTACGAGCAGTACTTC
CDR3 protein: CASSFLGSNYEQYF

clone size: few
J gene: TRBJ2-7
D gene: .
V gene: TRBV25-1
CDR3 DNA: TGTGCCAGCAGTACCGGGCTAGCGATGTACTTC
CDR3 protein: CASSTGLAMYF

clone size: few
J gene: TRBJ2-1
D gene: .
V gene: TRBV7-2
CDR3 DNA: TGTGCCAGTCGCTTCGGAGAAGGGAACAATGAGCAGTTCTTC
CDR3 protein: CASRFGEGNNEQFF

clone size: .
J gene: TRBJ2-1
D gene: .
V gene: TRBV7-6
CDR3 DNA: TGTGCCAGCAGCTATCTATATAGGGCGGAAAACAATGAGCAGTTCTTC
CDR3 protein: CASSYLYRAENNEQFF

clone size: .
J gene: TRBJ1-1
D gene: TRBD1
V gene: TRBV27
CDR3 DNA: TGTGCCAGCAGACCGCTGGGACAGGGTAACACTGAAGCTTTCTTT
CDR3 protein: CASRPLGQGNTEAFF

clone size: .
J gene: TRBJ2-3
D gene: .
V gene: TRBV4-2
CDR3 DNA: TGTGCCAGCAGCCGGGACTCTAGCACAGATACGCAGTATTTT
CDR3 protein: CASSRDSSTDTQYF

clone size: few
J gene: TRBJ2-1
D gene: TRBD2
V gene: TRBV10-3
CDR3 DNA: TGTGCCATCAGCCTAGCGGGAGGGCCTACCAATGAGCAGTTCTTC
CDR3 protein: CAISLAGGPTNEQFF

clone size: few
J gene: TRBJ2-3
D gene: TRBD1
V gene: TRBV5-5
CDR3 DNA: TGTGCCAGCAGCCCAGACCTCGACAGGGGGGATACGCAGTATTTT
CDR3 protein: CASSPDLDRGDTQYF

clone size: .
J gene: TRBJ2-5
D gene: .
V gene: TRBV3-1
CDR3 DNA: TGTGCCAGCAGTCAAGATCGGGAACCGGGACACCGGATCCAAGAGACCCAGTACTTC
CDR3 protein: CASSQDREPGHRIQETQYF

clone size: once
J gene: TRBJ2-1
D gene: .
V gene: TRBV6-2/TRBV6-3
CDR3 DNA: TGTGCCAGCACCCAAGGGGGTGAGCAGTTCTTC
CDR3 protein: CASTQGGEQFF

clone size: .
J gene: TRBJ1-2
D gene: .
V gene: TRBV6-1
CDR3 DNA: TGTGCCAGCAGAGGGGCGGGGTACTATGGCTACACCTTC
CDR3 protein: CASRGAGYYGYTF

clone size: once
J gene: TRBJ2-1
D gene: .
V gene: TRBV5-6
CDR3 DNA: TGTGCCAGCAGCTTGCTTGGGCATGGCTACAATGAGCAGTTCTTC
CDR3 protein: CASSLLGHGYNEQFF

clone size: .
J gene: TRBJ2-5
D gene: TRBD2
V gene: TRBV14
CDR3 DNA: TGTGCCAGCAGCCAAGTGCGGGAGGGAGAGCAGTACTTC
CDR3 protein: CASSQVREGEQYF

clone size: .
J gene: TRBJ2-2
D gene: .
V gene: TRBV19
CDR3 DNA: TGTGCCAGTAGTTTCCCTAATCGGGCCGGGGAGCTGTTTTTT
CDR3 protein: CASSFPNRAGELFF

clone size: few
J gene: TRBJ2-7
D gene: TRBD2
V gene: TRBV18
CDR3 DNA: TGTGCCAGCTCACCACGACTAGCGGGAGGTACCTACGAGCAGTACTTC
CDR3 protein: CASSPRLAGGTYEQYF

clone size: .
J gene: TRBJ2-3
D gene: .
V gene: TRBV28
CDR3 DNA: TGTGCCAGCAGCTTCCCCCAACACACAGATACGCAGTATTTT
CDR3 protein: CASSFPQHTDTQYF

clone size: .
J gene: TRBJ2-7
D gene: .
V gene: TRBV10-3
CDR3 DNA: TGTGCCATAGTCGGGTCTGAAACCTACGAGCAGTACTTC
CDR3 protein: CAIVGSETYEQYF

clone size: .
J gene: TRBJ1-6
D gene: .
V gene: TRBV20-1
CDR3 DNA: TGCAGTGCTGGACCACAGGGAGGCGGTTCACCCCTCCACTTT
CDR3 protein: CSAGPQGGGSPLHF

clone size: .
J gene: TRBJ2-5
D gene: TRBD2
V gene: TRBV2
CDR3 DNA: TGTGCCAGCACCGGGACTAGCGGGTGGAGCCAAGAGACCCAGTACTTC
CDR3 protein: CASTGTSGWSQETQYF

clone size: .
J gene: TRBJ1-2
D gene: TRBD1
V gene: TRBV4-3
CDR3 DNA: TGCGCCAGCAGAGCAGGACAGGGGGTAGGAGGCTACACCTTC
CDR3 protein: CASRAGQGVGGYTF

clone size: .
J gene: TRBJ2-7
D gene: .
V gene: TRBV20-1
CDR3 DNA: TGCAGTGCTAGACCCCCCCGGGAGCGTCCTGGGGTTCCCTACGAGCAGTACTTC
CDR3 protein: CSARPPRERPGVPYEQYF

clone size: .
J gene: TRBJ1-1
D gene: TRBD1
V gene: TRBV5-1
CDR3 DNA: TGCGCCAGCAGCACTAGGGACAGGGGCACTGAAGCTTTCTTT
CDR3 protein: CASSTRDRGTEAFF

clone size: .
J gene: TRBJ2-7
D gene: TRBD1
V gene: TRBV19
CDR3 DNA: TGTGCCAGTTCCCTTAGGGGGCGCATTTACGAGCAGTACTTC
CDR3 protein: CASSLRGRIYEQYF

clone size: .
J gene: TRBJ1-4
D gene: TRBD1
V gene: TRBV10-3
CDR3 DNA: TGTGCCATCAGTGAGTCCATCCTCCGGGACAGGGTAGCGGCTAATGAAAAACTGTTTTTT
CDR3 protein: CAISESILRDRVAANEKLFF